One and the same sample provided the 13 T cell receptor beta chains below, sequenced in a study of OX40 agonist ivuxolimab in advanced cancers. The assay was immunoSEQ multiplex PCR, and TCRdb's table has in-frame clones only and misses some. The sample lists about 79,000 clones, 85% to 95% seen once, with 9.5% to 12% in the top ten. Material: CD4+ or CD8+ T cells sorted from blood, obtained in a trial of the OX40 agonist ivuxolimab. The receptors were sampled from an adult with an advanced solid tumor such as melanoma, head and neck, liver or kidney cancer.

The genes are TRBV15 and TRBJ2-3; 8 bases fit TRBD1. Trimming removed 4 bases from V and 0 bases from J; junction bases left unmatched: 3. CDR1 is LNHNV, CDR2 YYDKDF, per germline (reference sequence). The CDR3 is 15 amino acids. The CDR3 DNA reads as TGTGCCACCAGCACCCGGACAGGGAGCACAGATACGCAGTATTTT. Translation gives CATSTRTGSTDTQYF.

This chain links TRBV9 with TRBJ1-1; TRBD1 agrees at 9 bases. The CDR3 contains 13 residues. V lost 9 bases, J lost 1 base, and 4 bases stayed unmatched. Germline V CDR1 and CDR2: SGDLS, YYNGEE. The CDR3 coding sequence is TGTGCCACCGGACAGGGGAGGAACACTGAAGCTTTCTTT. Protein sequence: CATGQGRNTEAFF.

The rearrangement links TRBV7-9 to TRBJ2-7; perhaps TRBD1 as D (7 bases). Germline CDR1 and CDR2: SEHNR and FQNEAQ (reference sequence). The CDR3 is 14 amino acids. With 11 bases removed from V and 2 bases from J, the gap between germline ends came to 19 bases. The CDR3 is CAGDPQGTAYEQYF. CDR3 bases: TGTGCCGGCGACCCACAGGGGACTGCCTACGAGCAGTACTTC. The variable domain in full, completed from reference TRBV7-9 and TRBJ2-7, reads DTGVSQNPRHKITKRGQNVTFRCDPISEHNRLYWYRQTLGQGPEFLTYFQNEAQLEKSRLLSDRFSAERPKGSFSTLEIQRTEQGDSAMYLCAGDPQGTAYEQYFGPGTRLTVT.

The chain recombines TRBV5-1 with TRBJ2-3; 9 bases fit TRBD2. CDR3 length equals 17 residues. V lost 0 bases and J lost 2; bases outside the gene matches: 7. CDR1 and CDR2 (germline): SGHRS, YFSETQ. The CDR3 loop is CASSLAASGAYTDTQYF. DNA for the CDR3: TGCGCCAGCAGCTTGGCGGCTAGCGGGGCCTACACAGATACGCAGTATTTT.

CDR3 bases: TGCGCCAGCAGTGTGCACCGGGACAACTACGAGCAGTACTTC. This translates into CASSVHRDNYEQYF. This chain links TRBV10-1 with TRBJ2-7; D may be TRBD1 (6 bases). Germline V lookup: CDR1 WNHNN, CDR2 SYGVQD (reference sequence). The ends were cut back, 4 bases at V and 3 bases at J, with 13 bases in the middle. CDR3 length: 14 amino acids.

The V and J genes are TRBV19 and TRBJ2-7; TRBD1 agrees at 7 bases. The CDR3 contains 13 residues. Germline CDR1 reads LNHDA; CDR2 reads SQIVND (reference sequence). J gave up 2 bases and V 9 bases, and 7 bases lay outside the gene matches. The CDR3 region is CASSGTAPYEQYF. The CDR3 DNA reads TGTGCCAGCTCCGGGACAGCGCCCTACGAGCAGTACTTC.

V gene TRBV7-9 combines with J gene TRBJ2-5, with TRBD2 matching 9 bases. V lost 1 base and J lost 3; bases outside the gene matches: 3. Per the germline V gene, CDR1 is SEHNR and CDR2 is FQNEAQ (reference sequence). This CDR3 spans 15 amino acids. As DNA, the CDR3 is TGTGCCAGCAGCTTAGAGGCTAGCGGGAAAGAGACCCAGTACTTC. This codes for CASSLEASGKETQYF.

The J gene is TRBJ1-1, the V gene TRBV29-1; D gene unclear. Germline V gene data show CDR1 as SQVTM and CDR2 as ANQGSEA. The V end was cut by 4 bases, the J end by 2 bases, with 11 bases between. The CDR3 contains 13 residues. The CDR3 is CSVVSLGNTEAFF. The DNA of the CDR3 is TGCAGCGTTGTTAGTTTGGGAAACACTGAAGCTTTCTTT.

The CDR3 spells CASSPSPTGDYEQYF. DNA for the CDR3: TGCGCCAGCAGCCCCTCGCCCACAGGGGATTACGAGCAGTACTTC. The chain carries TRBV4-1 and TRBJ2-7; 7 bases map to TRBD1. CDR1 MGHRA and CDR2 YSYEKL come from the germline V gene. CDR3 length equals 15 residues. The trim removed 4 bases at V and 4 bases at J, leaving 10 bases unmatched.

This chain connects TRBV6-6 to TRBJ2-1; weak D call: TRBD2 (6 bases). V lost 2 bases and J lost 1, with 9 bases in between. The length of the CDR3 is 15 residues. Germline CDR1 is MNHNY and CDR2 is SVGAGI (reference sequence). The CDR3 loop is CASSYDGGSYNEQFF. CDR3 nucleotide sequence: TGTGCCAGCAGTTACGACGGGGGTTCCTACAATGAGCAGTTCTTC.

This sequence joins TRBV6-6 and TRBJ2-2; D tentatively fits TRBD1 or TRBD2 (5 bases each). The CDR3 extends over 14 amino acids. V was trimmed by 11 bases and J by 3 bases, leaving 16 bases between them. Germline CDR1 and CDR2: MNHNY and SVGAGI (reference sequence). CDR3 protein: CARTGTEDTGELFF. CDR3 DNA sequence: TGTGCCCGAACCGGGACGGAAGACACCGGGGAGCTGTTTTTT.

By its share, this clone is medium-sized. CDR3 nucleotides: TGCGCCAGCAGCCATGGGACAGGTGGAACCTACGAGCAGTACTTC. It translates to CASSHGTGGTYEQYF. This sequence joins TRBV4-1 and TRBJ2-7; 8 bases agree with TRBD1. CDR1 is MGHRA, CDR2 YSYEKL, per germline. The trim removed 3 bases at V and 2 bases at J, leaving 6 bases unmatched. This CDR3 comprises 15 residues.

For the CDR3, the DNA is TGTGCCAGCAGCGTAGGTGCTCGCGGCTACACCTTC. Its protein is CASSVGARGYTF. V is TRBV9 and J is TRBJ1-2, with no clear D. The V and J ends lost 0 bases and 8 bases respectively, with 8 bases between them. The CDR3 totals 12 residues. Looked up from germline, CDR1 is SGDLS and CDR2 is YYNGEE.